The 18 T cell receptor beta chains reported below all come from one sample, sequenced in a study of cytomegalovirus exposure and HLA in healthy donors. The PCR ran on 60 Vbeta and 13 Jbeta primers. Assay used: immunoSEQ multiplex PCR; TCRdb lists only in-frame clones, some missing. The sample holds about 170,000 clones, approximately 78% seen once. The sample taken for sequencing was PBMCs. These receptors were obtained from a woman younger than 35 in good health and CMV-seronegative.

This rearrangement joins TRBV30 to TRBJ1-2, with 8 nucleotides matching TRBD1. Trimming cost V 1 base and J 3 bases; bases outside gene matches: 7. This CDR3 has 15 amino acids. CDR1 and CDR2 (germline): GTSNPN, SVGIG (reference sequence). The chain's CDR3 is CAWSGQGPPDYGYTF. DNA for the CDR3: TGTGCCTGGAGTGGACAGGGGCCTCCGGACTATGGCTACACCTTC.

CDR3 sequence: CASGGEETQYF. In nucleotides, the CDR3 is TGTGCCAGCGGAGGGGAAGAGACCCAGTACTTC. The chain uses TRBV2 and TRBJ2-5; D perhaps matches TRBD2 (6 bases). This CDR3 has 11 residues. Trimming cost V 8 bases and J 3 bases, with 7 bases left between them. Germline V gene data show CDR1 as SNHLY and CDR2 as FYNNEI.

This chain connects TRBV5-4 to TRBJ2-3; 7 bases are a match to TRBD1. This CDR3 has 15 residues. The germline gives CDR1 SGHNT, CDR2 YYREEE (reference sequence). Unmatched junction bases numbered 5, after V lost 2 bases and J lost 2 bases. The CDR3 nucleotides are TGTGCCAGCAGCTTACAGGGGACCTTCACAGATACGCAGTATTTT. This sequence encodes CASSLQGTFTDTQYF.

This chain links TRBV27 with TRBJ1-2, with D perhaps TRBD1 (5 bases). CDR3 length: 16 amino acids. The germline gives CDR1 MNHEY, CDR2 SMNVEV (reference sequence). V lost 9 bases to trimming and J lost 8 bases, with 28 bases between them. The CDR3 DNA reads TGTGCCAGTGGGGCCCCCCGGGCCAAAACTTTGATCGGCTACACCTTC. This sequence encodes CASGAPRAKTLIGYTF.

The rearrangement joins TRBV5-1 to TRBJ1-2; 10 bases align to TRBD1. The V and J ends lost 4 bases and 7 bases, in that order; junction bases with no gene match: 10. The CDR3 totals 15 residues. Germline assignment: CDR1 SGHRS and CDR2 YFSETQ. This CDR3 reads CASSGTGTGVGGYTF. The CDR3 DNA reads TGCGCCAGCAGCGGGACCGGGACAGGGGTGGGTGGCTACACCTTC.

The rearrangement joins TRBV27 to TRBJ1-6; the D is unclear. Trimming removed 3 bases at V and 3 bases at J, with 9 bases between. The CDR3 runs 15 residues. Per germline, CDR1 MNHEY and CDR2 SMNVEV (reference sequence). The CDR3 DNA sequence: TGTGCCAGCAGTTTCTCAGGCAGCTATAATTCACCCCTCCACTTT. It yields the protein CASSFSGSYNSPLHF.

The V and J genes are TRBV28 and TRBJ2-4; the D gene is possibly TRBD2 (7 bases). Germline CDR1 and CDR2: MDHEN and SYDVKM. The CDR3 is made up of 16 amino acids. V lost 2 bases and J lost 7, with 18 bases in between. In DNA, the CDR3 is TGTGCCAGCAGTTTAAGGGGGGGCGCTTTCTGGAACATTCAGTACTTC. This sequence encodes CASSLRGGAFWNIQYF.

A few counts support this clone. The CDR3 region has the DNA TGTGCCAGCAGCAAAGGGCCCGCCCTGGGCTACACCTTC. As protein: CASSKGPALGYTF. V usage is TRBV21-1 and J usage is TRBJ1-2; the listed D gene, TRBD1, was not tested against the DNA. TRBV21-1 is deemed a pseudogene. The CDR3 runs to 13 residues.

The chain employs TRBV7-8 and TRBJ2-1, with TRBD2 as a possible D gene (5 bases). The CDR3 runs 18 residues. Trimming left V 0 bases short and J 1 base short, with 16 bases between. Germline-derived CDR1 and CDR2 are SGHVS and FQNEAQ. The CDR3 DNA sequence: TGTGCCAGCAGCTTAGCGCTGACTACCGAGGCGTCCTACAATGAGCAGTTCTTC. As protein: CASSLALTTEASYNEQFF.

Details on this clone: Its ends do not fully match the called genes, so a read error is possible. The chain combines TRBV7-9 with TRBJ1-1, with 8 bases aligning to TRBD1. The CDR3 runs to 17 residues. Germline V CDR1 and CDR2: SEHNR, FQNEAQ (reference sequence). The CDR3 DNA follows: TGTTCCAGCAGCTTATGGGACAGGTCTCATGTGAACACTGAAGCTTTCTTT. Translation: CSSSLWDRSHVNTEAFF.

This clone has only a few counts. The CDR3 sequence: CASSYSVGAMNTEAFF. CDR3 sequence (DNA): TGTGCCAGCAGTTACTCGGTAGGGGCCATGAACACTGAAGCTTTCTTT. V gene TRBV6-5 combines with J gene TRBJ1-1; TRBD1 might be the D (5 bases). Germline values: CDR1 MNHEY, CDR2 SVGAGI. CDR3 length: 16 residues. The V gene lost 0 bases and the J gene lost 0 bases, with 11 bases spanning the gap.

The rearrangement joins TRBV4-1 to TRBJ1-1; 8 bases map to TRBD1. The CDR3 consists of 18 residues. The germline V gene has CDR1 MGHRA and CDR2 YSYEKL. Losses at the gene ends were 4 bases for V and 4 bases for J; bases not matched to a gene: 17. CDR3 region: CASSLDLAGGGIGTEAFF. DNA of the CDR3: TGCGCCAGCAGCCTAGACCTGGCAGGGGGCGGAATTGGCACTGAAGCTTTCTTT.

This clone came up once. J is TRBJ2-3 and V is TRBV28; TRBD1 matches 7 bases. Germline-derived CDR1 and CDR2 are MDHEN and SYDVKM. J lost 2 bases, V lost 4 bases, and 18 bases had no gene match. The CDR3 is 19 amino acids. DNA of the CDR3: TGTGCCAGCAGTTCCCTCGACTTTGGGACAGAAGAGCTCACAGATACGCAGTATTTT. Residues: CASSSLDFGTEELTDTQYF.

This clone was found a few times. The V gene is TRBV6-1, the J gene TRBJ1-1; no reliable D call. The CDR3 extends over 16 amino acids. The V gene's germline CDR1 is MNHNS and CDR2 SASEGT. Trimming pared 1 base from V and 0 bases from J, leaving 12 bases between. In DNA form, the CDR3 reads TGTGCCAGCAGTGAAGGTTTTGAGGGAATGAACACTGAAGCTTTCTTT. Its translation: CASSEGFEGMNTEAFF.

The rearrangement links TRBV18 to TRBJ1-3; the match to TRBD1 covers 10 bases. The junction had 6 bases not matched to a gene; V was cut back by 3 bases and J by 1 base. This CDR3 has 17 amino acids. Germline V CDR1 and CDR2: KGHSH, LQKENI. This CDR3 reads CASSPWTGGMSGNTIYF. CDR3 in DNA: TGTGCCAGCTCACCTTGGACAGGGGGAATGTCTGGAAACACCATATATTTT.

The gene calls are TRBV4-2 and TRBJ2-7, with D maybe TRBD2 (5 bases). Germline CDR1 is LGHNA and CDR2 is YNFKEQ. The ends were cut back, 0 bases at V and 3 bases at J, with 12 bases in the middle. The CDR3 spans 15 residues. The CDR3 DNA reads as TGTGCCAGCAGCCAAGACTATCCGGGGTTCTACGAGCAGTACTTC. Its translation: CASSQDYPGFYEQYF.

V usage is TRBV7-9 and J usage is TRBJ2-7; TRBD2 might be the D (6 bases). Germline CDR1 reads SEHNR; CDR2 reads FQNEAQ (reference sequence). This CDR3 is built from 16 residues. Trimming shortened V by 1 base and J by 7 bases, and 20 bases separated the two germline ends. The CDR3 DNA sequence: TGTGCCAGCAGCTTAGTCGGGGTGCAGGGAGGACGGGAGCAGTACTTC. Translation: CASSLVGVQGGREQYF.

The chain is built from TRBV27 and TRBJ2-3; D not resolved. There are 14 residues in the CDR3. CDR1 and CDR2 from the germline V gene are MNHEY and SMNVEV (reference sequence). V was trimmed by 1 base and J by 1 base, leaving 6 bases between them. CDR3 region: CASSLYRGTDTQYF. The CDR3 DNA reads TGTGCCAGCAGTTTATATCGTGGCACAGATACGCAGTATTTT.